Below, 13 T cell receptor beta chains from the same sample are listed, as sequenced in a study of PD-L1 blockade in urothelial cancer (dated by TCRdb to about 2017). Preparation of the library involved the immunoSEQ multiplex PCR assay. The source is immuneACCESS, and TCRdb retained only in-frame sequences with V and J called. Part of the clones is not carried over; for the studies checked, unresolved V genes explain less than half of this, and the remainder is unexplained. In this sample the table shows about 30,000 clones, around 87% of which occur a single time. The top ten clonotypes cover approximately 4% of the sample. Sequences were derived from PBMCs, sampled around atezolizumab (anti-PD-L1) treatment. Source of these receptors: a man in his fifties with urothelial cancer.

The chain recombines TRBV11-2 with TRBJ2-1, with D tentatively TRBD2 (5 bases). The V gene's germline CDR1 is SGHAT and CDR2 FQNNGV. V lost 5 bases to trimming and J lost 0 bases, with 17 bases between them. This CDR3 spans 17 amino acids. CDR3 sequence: CASSPLGGLSSYNEQFF. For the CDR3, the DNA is TGTGCCAGCAGCCCCCTTGGCGGGCTGAGCTCCTACAATGAGCAGTTCTTC.

CDR3 coding DNA: TGTGCCATCAACCGGGACAGGGAAACCTACGAGCAGTACTTC. Protein sequence: CAINRDRETYEQYF. The chain uses TRBV10-3 and TRBJ2-7; 9 bases line up with TRBD1. CDR1 is ENHRY, CDR2 SYGVKD, per germline. The CDR3 is 14 amino acids. Germline trimming cut 7 bases from V and 2 bases from J; bases unmatched to any gene: 6.

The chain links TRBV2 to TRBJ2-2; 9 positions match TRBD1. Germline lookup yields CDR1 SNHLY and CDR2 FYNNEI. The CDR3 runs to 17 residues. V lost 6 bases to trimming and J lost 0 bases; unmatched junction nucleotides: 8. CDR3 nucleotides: TGTGCCAGCAGGAGGGACAGGGCAGCCTCGAACACCGGGGAGCTGTTTTTT. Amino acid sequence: CASRRDRAASNTGELFF.

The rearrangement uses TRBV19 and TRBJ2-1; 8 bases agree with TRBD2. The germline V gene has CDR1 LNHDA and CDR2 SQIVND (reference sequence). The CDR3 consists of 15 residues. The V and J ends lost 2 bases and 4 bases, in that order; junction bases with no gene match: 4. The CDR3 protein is CASSIKRGPYNEQFF. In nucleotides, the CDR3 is TGTGCCAGTAGTATAAAGCGGGGGCCTTACAATGAGCAGTTCTTC.

CDR3 region: CASSLSGRARDTGELFF. For the CDR3, the DNA is TGCGCCAGCAGCTTAAGCGGGAGGGCCCGGGACACCGGGGAGCTGTTTTTT. The chain recombines TRBV5-1 with TRBJ2-2, with 10 bases aligning to TRBD2. V was pared by 2 bases and J by 3 bases, with 7 bases of the junction left unmatched. This CDR3 contains 17 residues. The germline V gene has CDR1 SGHRS and CDR2 YFSETQ.

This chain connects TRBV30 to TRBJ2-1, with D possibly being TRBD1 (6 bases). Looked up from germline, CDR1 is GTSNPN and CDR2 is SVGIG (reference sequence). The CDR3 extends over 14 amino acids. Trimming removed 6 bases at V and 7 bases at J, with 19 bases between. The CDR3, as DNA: TGTGCCTGCGCCGGGACACTGGCACGGAATGAGCAGTTCTTC. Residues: CACAGTLARNEQFF.

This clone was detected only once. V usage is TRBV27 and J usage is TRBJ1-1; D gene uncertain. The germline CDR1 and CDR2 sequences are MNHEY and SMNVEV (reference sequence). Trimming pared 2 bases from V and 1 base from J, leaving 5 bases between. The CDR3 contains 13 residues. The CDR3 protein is CASSLGRNTEAFF. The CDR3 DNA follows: TGTGCCAGCAGTTTAGGGAGGAACACTGAAGCTTTCTTT.

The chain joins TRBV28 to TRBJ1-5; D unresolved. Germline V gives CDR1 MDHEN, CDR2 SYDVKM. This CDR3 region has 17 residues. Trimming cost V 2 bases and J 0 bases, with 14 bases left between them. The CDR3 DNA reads TGTGCCAGCAGTTTACCCCACCCCGGGGATAGCAATCAGCCCCAGCATTTT. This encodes CASSLPHPGDSNQPQHF. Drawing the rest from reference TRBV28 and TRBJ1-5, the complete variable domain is DVKVTQSSRYLVKRTGEKVFLECVQDMDHENMFWYRQDPGLGLRLIYFSYDVKMKEKGDIPEGYSVSREKKERFSLILESASTNQTSMYLCASSLPHPGDSNQPQHFGDGTRLSIL.

The CDR3, as DNA: TGTGCCAGTAGTATAAGTAGTTCCGGACAGGGGAGCACAGATACGCAGTATTTT. It is translated as CASSISSSGQGSTDTQYF. This chain links TRBV19 with TRBJ2-3, with 9 bases matching TRBD1. CDR1 and CDR2 from the germline V gene are LNHDA and SQIVND (reference sequence). V lost 2 bases, J lost 0 bases, and 9 bases stayed unmatched. The CDR3 extends over 18 amino acids.

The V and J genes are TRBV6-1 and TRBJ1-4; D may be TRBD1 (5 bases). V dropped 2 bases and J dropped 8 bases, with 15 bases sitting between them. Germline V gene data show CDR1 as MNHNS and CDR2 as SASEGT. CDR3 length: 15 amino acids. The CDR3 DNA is TGTGCCAGCAGTGAACGCGGAGGGACGCGAGAAAAACTGTTTTTT. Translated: CASSERGGTREKLFF.

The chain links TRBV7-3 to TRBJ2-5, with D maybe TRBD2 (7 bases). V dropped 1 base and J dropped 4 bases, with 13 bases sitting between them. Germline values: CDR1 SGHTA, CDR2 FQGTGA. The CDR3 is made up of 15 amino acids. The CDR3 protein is CASSLSGGAGETQYF. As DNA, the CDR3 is TGTGCCAGCAGCTTAAGTGGGGGGGCCGGAGAGACCCAGTACTTC.

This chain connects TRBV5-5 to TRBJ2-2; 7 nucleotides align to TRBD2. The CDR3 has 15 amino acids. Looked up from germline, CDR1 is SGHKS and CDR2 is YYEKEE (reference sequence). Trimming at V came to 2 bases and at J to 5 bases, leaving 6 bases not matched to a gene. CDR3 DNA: TGTGCCAGCAGCTTACTAGCGTCGGTGACCGGGGAGCTGTTTTTT. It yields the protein CASSLLASVTGELFF.

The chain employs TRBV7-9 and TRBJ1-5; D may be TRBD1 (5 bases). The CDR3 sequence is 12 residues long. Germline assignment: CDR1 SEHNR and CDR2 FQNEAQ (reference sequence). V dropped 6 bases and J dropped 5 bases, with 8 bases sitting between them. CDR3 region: CASRTDDQPQHF. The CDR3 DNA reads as TGTGCCAGCAGGACAGACGATCAGCCCCAGCATTTT.